The 25 T cell receptor beta chains given below trace back to one sample, sequenced in a study of blood T cell repertoires in COVID-19 (dated by TCRdb to about 2020). Library method: the immunoSEQ multiplex PCR assay. What TCRdb holds here is the immuneACCESS table cut down to in-frame rearrangements. Part of the clones is not present; checked against another copy, under half of the missing clones reflect an unresolved V gene, and the others are unexplained. This sample holds more than 100,000 clones; roughly 90% were observed only once. Clones ranked in the top ten supply roughly 2.2% of the sample. The sample taken for sequencing was peripheral blood. These receptor sequences come from a man in his sixties or seventies with active COVID-19.

This chain links TRBV4-1 with TRBJ1-5, with D uncertain. Trimming cost V 1 base and J 2 bases, with 9 bases left between them. Germline CDR1 reads MGHRA; CDR2 reads YSYEKL. The CDR3 sequence is 15 residues long. The CDR3 reads CASSQGTLRNQPQHF. The CDR3 bases are TGCGCCAGCAGCCAAGGAACTTTACGCAATCAGCCCCAGCATTTT.

The V and J genes are TRBV29-1 and TRBJ2-7, with a weak D call TRBD2 (7 bases). This CDR3 has 17 residues. The germline V gene has CDR1 SQVTM and CDR2 ANQGSEA. V lost 4 bases and J 0 bases, leaving 22 bases between the germline ends. This CDR3 reads CSVVGQKGRVYSYEQYF. The DNA for the CDR3 is TGCAGCGTTGTTGGACAGAAAGGGAGGGTCTACTCCTACGAGCAGTACTTC.

The V call is TRBV5-4, the J call TRBJ2-4; 8 bases match TRBD1. The germline CDR1 and CDR2 sequences are SGHNT and YYREEE (reference sequence). V gave up 0 bases and J gave up 3 bases; unmatched junction bases: 8. The CDR3 loop spans 17 amino acids. CDR3 in amino acids: CASSLGGQGRGKNIQYF. In nucleotides, the CDR3 is TGTGCCAGCAGCTTGGGAGGACAGGGAAGGGGCAAAAACATTCAGTACTTC.

This clone was seen only once. This sequence joins TRBV6-5 and TRBJ2-3; TRBD1 aligns across 9 bases. Looked up from germline, CDR1 is MNHEY and CDR2 is SVGAGI. This CDR3 has 14 residues. With 4 bases clipped from V and 4 bases from J, the junction kept 3 bases outside the gene matches. In nucleotides, the CDR3 is TGTGCCAGCAGTTGGGGACAGGGCGCAGATACGCAGTATTTT. Residues: CASSWGQGADTQYF.

The genes are TRBV18 and TRBJ2-7; 8 bases line up with TRBD2. V was clipped by 3 bases and J by 0 bases; unmatched bases: 1. CDR1 and CDR2 from the germline V gene are KGHSH and LQKENI. This CDR3 is built from 14 residues. CDR3 nucleotides: TGTGCCAGCTCACCCGGGACTAGCTCCTACGAGCAGTACTTC. Translation: CASSPGTSSYEQYF.

In its sample, this clone was seen a few times. This chain joins TRBV19 and TRBJ1-6; 9 bases line up with TRBD1. Trimming at V came to 3 bases and at J to 9 bases, leaving 3 bases not matched to a gene. Germline CDR1 is LNHDA and CDR2 is SQIVND (reference sequence). There are 14 residues in the CDR3. The DNA of the CDR3 is TGTGCCAGTAGTATGGGACAGGGAAGTTCACCCCTCCACTTT. Amino acids: CASSMGQGSSPLHF.

This chain uses TRBV30 with TRBJ2-1, with a possible D match to TRBD2 (6 bases). V was clipped by 3 bases and J by 0 bases, with 12 bases between them. CDR1 is GTSNPN, CDR2 SVGIG, per germline (reference sequence). CDR3 length: 15 amino acids. CDR3 sequence reads: CAWRRTGSSYNEQFF. CDR3 DNA: TGTGCCTGGAGGAGGACCGGGAGCTCCTACAATGAGCAGTTCTTC.

This chain links TRBV5-1 with TRBJ2-5; D might be TRBD2 (5 bases). The CDR3 has 13 residues. CDR1 and CDR2 (germline): SGHRS, YFSETQ. V lost 4 bases, J lost 5 bases, and 12 bases lay in between. The DNA for the CDR3 is TGCGCCAGCAGCAAGGACTGGGTTGAGACCCAGTACTTC. Its translation is CASSKDWVETQYF. Full variable domain (rest looked up from reference TRBV5-1 and TRBJ2-5): KAGVTQTPRYLIKTRGQQVTLSCSPISGHRSVSWYQQTPGQGLQFLFEYFSETQRNKGNFPGRFSGRQFSNSRSEMNVSTLELGDSALYLCASSKDWVETQYFGPGTRLLVL.

The genes are TRBV27 and TRBJ1-1, with D unresolved. With 0 bases removed from V and 1 base from J, the gap between germline ends came to 6 bases. CDR1 is MNHEY and CDR2 is SMNVEV in the germline V gene (reference sequence). CDR3 length: 14 residues. CDR3 in amino acids: CASSLSAGNTEAFF. CDR3 DNA sequence: TGTGCCAGCAGTTTATCTGCCGGGAACACTGAAGCTTTCTTT.

The rearrangement joins TRBV7-9 to TRBJ2-2; perhaps TRBD2 as D (5 bases). The CDR3 runs 13 residues. Trimming removed 7 bases from V and 5 bases from J, with 11 bases in between. Germline V gives CDR1 SEHNR, CDR2 FQNEAQ (reference sequence). The CDR3 DNA follows: TGTGCCAGCATCGAGGGTACGACCGGGGAGCTGTTTTTT. Protein sequence: CASIEGTTGELFF.

Of note for this clone: Other DNA sequences in this specimen translate into the identical CDR3. The V gene is TRBV14, the J gene TRBJ2-3; D is undetermined. CDR1 is SGHDN and CDR2 is FVKESK in the germline V gene. The V end was cut by 4 bases, the J end by 0 bases, with 2 bases between. The CDR3 consists of 12 residues. DNA for the CDR3: TGTGCCAGCAGCCCAAGCACAGATACGCAGTATTTT. Translated: CASSPSTDTQYF. The variable domain in full, completed from reference TRBV14 and TRBJ2-3, reads EAGVTQFPSHSVIEKGQTVTLRCDPISGHDNLYWYRRVMGKEIKFLLHFVKESKQDESGMPNNRFLAERTGGTYSTLKVQPAELEDSGVYFCASSPSTDTQYFGPGTRLTVL.

This clone was recorded only once. The chain is built from TRBV7-2 and TRBJ2-1; 13 bases fit TRBD2. Germline lookup yields CDR1 SGHTA and CDR2 FQGNSA. This CDR3 region has 15 residues. Trimming cost V 5 bases and J 4 bases; bases outside gene matches: 2. Here the CDR3 reads CASSKGLAGYNEQFF. The CDR3 DNA reads TGTGCCAGCAGCAAGGGACTAGCGGGATACAATGAGCAGTTCTTC.

This sequence joins TRBV6-5 and TRBJ1-3; no clear D gene. The germline gives CDR1 MNHEY, CDR2 SVGAGI. The CDR3 spans 15 residues. Trimming left V 10 bases short and J 1 base short, with 17 bases between. This CDR3 reads CATSPADLSGNTIYF. The CDR3 coding sequence is TGTGCCACTAGCCCCGCGGATCTTTCTGGAAACACCATATATTTT.

This clone came up once. The rearrangement joins TRBV7-2 to TRBJ2-5; possibly TRBD2 for D (5 bases). Germline lookup yields CDR1 SGHTA and CDR2 FQGNSA. Trimming shortened V by 0 bases and J by 4 bases, and 15 bases separated the two germline ends. CDR3 length equals 16 residues. The CDR3 nucleotides are TGTGCCAGCAGCTTAGCGCGATTAAGAGAGGGAGAGACCCAGTACTTC. This sequence encodes CASSLARLREGETQYF.

In regard to this clone: This sample also contains other DNA sequences that code for the same CDR3. This chain uses TRBV18 with TRBJ1-1, with 7 bases lining up with TRBD1. V trimming: 0 bases; J trimming: 0 bases; junction bases outside the gene matches: 1. This CDR3 comprises 15 residues. CDR1 and CDR2 (germline): KGHSH, LQKENI. CDR3 region: CASSPPTGVNTEAFF. In nucleotides, the CDR3 is TGTGCCAGCTCACCACCCACAGGGGTGAACACTGAAGCTTTCTTT.

The V call is TRBV28, the J call TRBJ1-4; possibly TRBD1 for D (5 bases). The germline CDR1 and CDR2 sequences are MDHEN and SYDVKM. CDR3 length: 15 amino acids. V was pared by 5 bases and J by 8 bases, with 18 bases between. CDR3 in amino acids: CASSIQQGGSEKLFF. CDR3 in DNA: TGTGCCAGCAGTATCCAGCAGGGAGGTAGCGAAAAACTGTTTTTT.

The V call is TRBV20-1, the J call TRBJ1-2; D gene uncertain. Trimming cost V 5 bases and J 2 bases, with 6 bases left between them. The CDR3 runs to 11 residues. Germline V gene lookup returns CDR1 DFQATT and CDR2 SNEGSKA (reference sequence). CDR3 amino acids: CSALENYGYTF. The DNA for the CDR3 is TGCAGTGCTTTAGAGAACTATGGCTACACCTTC.

V is TRBV13 and J is TRBJ2-4, with 8 bases aligning to TRBD2. Germline-derived CDR1 and CDR2 are PRHDT and FYEKMQ (reference sequence). With V trimmed by 3 bases and J by 0 bases, 7 bases remained unmatched. This CDR3 comprises 17 residues. The CDR3 sequence: CASSFTSGPLAKNIQYF. CDR3 DNA: TGTGCCAGCAGCTTTACTAGCGGACCCCTAGCCAAAAACATTCAGTACTTC.

The chain has TRBV6-4 and TRBJ2-5; 10 bases align to TRBD2. The CDR3 covers 16 residues. Trimming at V came to 1 base and at J to 2 bases, leaving 4 bases not matched to a gene. Looked up from germline, CDR1 is MRHNA and CDR2 is SNTAGT. The CDR3 nucleotides are TGTGCCAGCAGTGACTTAACTAGCGGGGATCAAGAGACCCAGTACTTC. It codes for CASSDLTSGDQETQYF.

This clone has just a few counts. The chain's CDR3 is CASSLGTGGQETQYF. The DNA for the CDR3 is TGTGCCAGCAGCTTAGGGACAGGGGGCCAAGAGACCCAGTACTTC. The genes are TRBV11-1 and TRBJ2-5; TRBD1 aligns across 10 bases. CDR3 size: 15 residues. V shed 1 base and J 1 base; nucleotides not matched to a gene: 0. Germline values: CDR1 SGHAT, CDR2 FQDESV (reference sequence).

This chain links TRBV5-6 with TRBJ2-7; D may be TRBD2 (5 bases). The CDR3 consists of 16 residues. The germline V and J ends were trimmed by 2 bases and 3 bases, with 18 bases remaining between them. The germline CDR1 and CDR2 sequences are SGHDT and YYEEEE. This CDR3 is CASSFNLRGSDYEQYF. The CDR3 DNA is TGTGCCAGCAGCTTTAACCTCCGGGGTTCGGACTACGAGCAGTACTTC.

This chain links TRBV6-2 or TRBV6-3 with TRBJ2-3, with TRBD1 matching 9 bases. Germline V CDR1 and CDR2: MNHEY, SVGEGT. CDR3 size: 14 residues. The V segment lost 6 bases and the J segment 3 bases; nucleotides outside the gene matches: 4. CDR3 bases: TGTGCCAGCAGCACAGGGGGCGGGACAGATACGCAGTATTTT. It is translated as CASSTGGGTDTQYF.

The J gene is TRBJ1-1, the V gene TRBV5-1; the D gene is possibly TRBD1 (6 bases). V lost 4 bases to trimming and J lost 1 base, with 11 bases between them. CDR1 and CDR2 (germline): SGHRS, YFSETQ. This CDR3 is built from 14 residues. The CDR3 loop is CASSRTVGNTEAFF. CDR3 nucleotide sequence: TGCGCCAGCAGCCGGACAGTCGGGAACACTGAAGCTTTCTTT.

This chain uses TRBV7-2 with TRBJ1-1, with unresolved D. V was clipped by 5 bases and J by 5 bases, with 21 bases between them. There are 16 residues in the CDR3. CDR1 and CDR2 (germline): SGHTA, FQGNSA. As DNA, the CDR3 is TGTGCCAGCAGCCCCGGGTCCCCCGGGAGAAAGACTGAAGCTTTCTTT. This sequence encodes CASSPGSPGRKTEAFF.

The rearrangement uses TRBV2 and TRBJ2-1; 9 positions match TRBD2. This CDR3 contains 15 residues. Germline loops: CDR1 SNHLY, CDR2 FYNNEI. V was pared by 6 bases and J by 3 bases, with 6 bases of the junction left unmatched. The CDR3 DNA follows: TGTGCCAGCAGGAAGGGACTAGCAGGCTACAATGAGCAGTTCTTC. Translation gives CASRKGLAGYNEQFF.